The T cell receptor beta chain under discussion was sequenced for a study of cytomegalovirus exposure and HLA in healthy donors. General study findings and limits: CMV antigen specificity of a few CMV-associated chains was confirmed in vitro. Analysis performed later found more than 15,000 TCR beta sequences associated with HLA alleles at 0.05 false discovery rate.

In the case of this clone: Its antigen remains unknown.

V shed 2 bases, J shed 1 base, and the junction held 1 base outside the gene matches. Germline values: CDR1 SGHRS, CDR2 YFSETQ. This CDR3 contains 14 residues. Primers for the PCR totalled 60 Vbeta and 13 Jbeta. Assay used: immunoSEQ multiplex PCR; TCRdb lists only in-frame clones, some missing. The sample includes some 150,000 clones, 70% to 80% of them seen just once. The chain employs TRBV5-1 and TRBJ2-5; 8 nucleotides align to TRBD1. This clonotype originated in a man aged 18-30 years in good health and CMV-seronegative. The sequencing sample was made of PBMCs. CDR3 region: CASSLQGVQETQYF. In DNA form, the CDR3 reads TGCGCCAGCAGCTTACAGGGGGTCCAAGAGACCCAGTACTTC.